These T cell receptor beta chains were read from a single sample in a study of shared clonotypes between healthy human individuals. TCRdb keeps only in-frame clones here, not all; method: immunoSEQ multiplex PCR. The sample has 400,000 to 550,000 clones, around 80% seen once. Sample: PBMCs. Receptors were obtained from a woman aged 40 to 50 in good health. Some clones in this sample may be carry-over from other donors' samples. Each CDR3 is given with its conserved first and last residue. The D gene is left open where the match is weak. Size is omitted from some rows. Given values are once, few, many or a class for expanded clones.

>TRBV5-4|-|TRBJ2-3|TRBD2
TGTGCCAGCAGCATGGGACTAGCGGGAGTAACAGATACGCAGTATTTT
CASSMGLAGVTDTQYF
>TRBV5-4|once|TRBJ2-5|TRBD1
TGTGCCAGCAGCCATGACAGGGGGGAGACCCAGTACTTC
CASSHDRGETQYF
>TRBV6-6|-|TRBJ2-3|TRBD2
TGTGCCAGCAGTTCCCTAGCGGCTAGCACAGATACGCAGTATTTT
CASSSLAASTDTQYF
>TRBV11-2|-|TRBJ2-1|-
TGTGCCAGCAGCTTCCGGGGAGTCGCGGATGAGCAGTTCTTC
CASSFRGVADEQFF
>TRBV5-4|once|TRBJ2-1|-
TGTGCCAGCAGCCTCCCCTCTCGCGACTCCAGCCTTTACAATGAGCAGTTCTTC
CASSLPSRDSSLYNEQFF
>TRBV5-1|-|TRBJ1-5|-
TGCGCCAGCTCCTTGGACGGGGCTAATCAGCCCCAGCATTTT
CASSLDGANQPQHF
>TRBV5-4|once|TRBJ1-2|-
TGTGCCAGCAGCGGAGCGGGACCTTATGGCTACACCTTC
CASSGAGPYGYTF
>TRBV18|-|TRBJ2-3|-
TGTGCCAGCTCCACCCGTACAGATACGCAGTATTTT
CASSTRTDTQYF
>TRBV7-9|-|TRBJ2-1|TRBD2
TGTGCCAGCAGCTCTAGCGGGAGGGCCTACAATGAGCAGTTCTTC
CASSSSGRAYNEQFF
>TRBV11-2|-|TRBJ1-1|TRBD1
TGTGCCAGCGGAAACAGGGGAAACACTGAAGCTTTCTTT
CASGNRGNTEAFF
>TRBV10-3|-|TRBJ2-7|-
TGTGCCATCAGTGAGGAACGGCTTTCCTACGAGCAGTACTTC
CAISEERLSYEQYF
>TRBV7-3|-|TRBJ1-5|-
TGTGCCAGCAGCTTAAATACCGAAGGGAGCGGCAATCAGCCCCAGCATTTT
CASSLNTEGSGNQPQHF
>TRBV5-6|-|TRBJ2-3|TRBD2
TGTGCCAGCAGCTTGGCCCGGACTAGCTTAAGGAGTACGCAGTATTTT
CASSLARTSLRSTQYF
>TRBV7-2|-|TRBJ2-3|TRBD1
TGTGCCAGCAGCCCGCCGGCAGGGGGTAGCACAGATACGCAGTATTTT
CASSPPAGGSTDTQYF
>TRBV5-3|-|TRBJ1-5|-
TGTGCCAGAAGGGGGGCTTTCGCTGGGAGCAATCAGCCCCAGCATTTT
CARRGAFAGSNQPQHF
>TRBV9|-|TRBJ2-3|-
TGTGCCAGCAGCGTGCGGACCACAGATACGCAGTATTTT
CASSVRTTDTQYF
>TRBV5-1|-|TRBJ1-3|-
TGCGCCAGCAGCTTGGAAAGACCCGACTCTGGAAACACCATATATTTT
CASSLERPDSGNTIYF
>TRBV6-1|-|TRBJ1-1|TRBD1
TGTGCCAGCAGTGCCCTCAGGGGGTCGAACACTGAAGCTTTCTTT
CASSALRGSNTEAFF
>TRBV19|-|TRBJ1-4|-
TGTGCCAGTAGTAGATCGTATGAAAAACTGTTTTTT
CASSRSYEKLFF
>TRBV27|once|TRBJ2-3|-
TGTGCCAGCAGTCCGGCCTGGGGGGTAACAGATACGCAGTATTTT
CASSPAWGVTDTQYF
>TRBV20-1|few|TRBJ1-2|TRBD1
TGCAGTGCTACACCGGGACAGTCGCTGACCTTC
CSATPGQSLTF
>TRBV19|-|TRBJ1-2|TRBD1
TGTGCCAGCGCTTTAGGGGGGACAGGAAGCGGCTACACCTTC
CASALGGTGSGYTF
>TRBV7-3|-|TRBJ2-1|-
TGTGCCAGCAGCCGGGGACCGAACAATGAGCAGTTCTTC
CASSRGPNNEQFF
>TRBV14|few|TRBJ2-7|TRBD2
TGTGCCAGCAGCCGTATCTGGGAGGGTTCCTACGAGCAGTACTTC
CASSRIWEGSYEQYF
>TRBV9|-|TRBJ2-3|-
TGTGCCAGCAGCGTATTGTCTAACACAGATACGCAGTATTTT
CASSVLSNTDTQYF
>TRBV4-3|many|TRBJ2-5|-
TGCGCCAGCAGCCAAGACCGGGCGGACGGTCAAGAGACCCAGTACTTC
CASSQDRADGQETQYF
>TRBV9|-|TRBJ1-1|TRBD1
TGTGCCAGCAGCGCCGACAGGGACACTGAAGCTTTCTTT
CASSADRDTEAFF
>TRBV28|-|TRBJ1-1|-
TGTGCCAGCAGCCAAACTTCGAGGCAGGGCGTTAGTGAAGCTTTCTTT
CASSQTSRQGVSEAFF
>TRBV9|-|TRBJ2-1|TRBD1
TGTGCCAGCAGCCCCCACCCGTCCGGGACAGGAGATGAGCAGTTCTTC
CASSPHPSGTGDEQFF
>TRBV12-5|-|TRBJ2-2|TRBD2
TGTGCTAGTGGTTTGGTACCCGTGGGACTAGCGGGAGAGCACTATAGAACCGGGGAGCTGTTTTTT
CASGLVPVGLAGEHYRTGELFF
>TRBV10-3|-|TRBJ2-7|-
TGTGCCATCAGTAGTAGACTCTCCTACGAGCAGTACTTC
CAISSRLSYEQYF
>TRBV27|once|TRBJ2-6|-
TGTGCCAGCAGCCTCACGGTAGGCTTCTCTGGGGCCAACGTCCTGACTTTC
CASSLTVGFSGANVLTF
>TRBV18|-|TRBJ2-3|TRBD2
TGTGCCACGCGGGAGGGCCGTAGCACAGATACGCAGTATTTT
CATREGRSTDTQYF
>TRBV25-1|-|TRBJ1-2|TRBD1
TGTGCCAGTGGACCTTGGACAGGGAACTATGGCTACACCTTC
CASGPWTGNYGYTF
>TRBV25-1|-|TRBJ1-3|-
TGTGCCAGCAGTGAACCCTCGAGGGGAAACACCATATATTTT
CASSEPSRGNTIYF
>TRBV14|-|TRBJ2-7|-
TGTGCCAGCAGCCAAGACCTGGGGCACGAGCAGTACTTC
CASSQDLGHEQYF
>TRBV6-5|-|TRBJ2-7|TRBD1
TGTGCCAGCAGCCCGGACAGGTCGCGTTACGAGCAGTACTTC
CASSPDRSRYEQYF
>TRBV27|-|TRBJ2-1|-
TGTGCCAGCAGTCCCTTAAGGGGGATAAAGACCTACAATGAGCAGTTCTTC
CASSPLRGIKTYNEQFF
>TRBV6-1|-|TRBJ2-2|TRBD2
TGTGCCAGCAGTGGCGACAGGGTGCTAGCGGGAGGGTGGACCGGGGAGCTGTTTTTT
CASSGDRVLAGGWTGELFF
>TRBV20-1|-|TRBJ2-1|-
TGCAGTGCTAGATCGGGGGATCACCGCATCTTC
CSARSGDHRIF
>TRBV19|-|TRBJ2-7|TRBD1
TGTGCCAGTAGTGTGGGACAGGGGAGCTACGAGCAGTACTTC
CASSVGQGSYEQYF
>TRBV29-1|-|TRBJ2-3|TRBD2
TGCAGCGTCGGGACTAGCGGGGTAGATACGCAGTATTTT
CSVGTSGVDTQYF
>TRBV10-2|-|TRBJ2-2|-
TGCGCCAGCAGTGCCTTCCATGGGGGAACCGGGGAGCTGTTTTTT
CASSAFHGGTGELFF
>TRBV5-5|once|TRBJ2-7|TRBD1
TGTGCCAGCAGTTATACAGGGGCCCTTGGGTTAAAGTACTTC
CASSYTGALGLKYF
>TRBV7-9|-|TRBJ2-2|TRBD2
TGTGCCAGCAGCACACCATCTAGCGGAGAAAACACCGGGGAGCTGTTTTTT
CASSTPSSGENTGELFF
>TRBV6-5|few|TRBJ2-1|TRBD2
TGTGCCAGCAGTTACGGGGGGGTCGAGCAGTTCTTC
CASSYGGVEQFF
>TRBV13|few|TRBJ1-1|TRBD1
TGTGCCAGCAGCCTGAACAGGGGGCAGATGAACACTGAAGCTTTCTTT
CASSLNRGQMNTEAFF
>TRBV29-1|-|TRBJ1-5|-
TGCAGCGTTGAAGTCGGCCAGGGGAGTGGCCCCCAGCATTTT
CSVEVGQGSGPQHF
>TRBV6-4|-|TRBJ2-1|TRBD2
TGTGCCAGCGCCCAACTAGCGGGCTCCTACAATGAGCAGTTCTTC
CASAQLAGSYNEQFF
>TRBV5-4|-|TRBJ2-7|-
TGTGCCAGCAGCTCCCCCACGGGCATCTCCTACGAGCAGTACTTC
CASSSPTGISYEQYF
>TRBV4-2|few|TRBJ2-1|-
TGTGCCAGCTCTCTGACAGGTATTTTGAATGAGCAGTTCTTC
CASSLTGILNEQFF
>TRBV6-1|-|TRBJ1-5|-
TGTGCCAGCAGTGAACTGGGAGTCTATAGCAATCAGCCCCAGCATTTT
CASSELGVYSNQPQHF
>TRBV18|-|TRBJ1-1|-
TGTGCCAGCTCACCACAGGAGCCCAACACTGAAGCTTTCTTT
CASSPQEPNTEAFF